The sequence of this T cell receptor (beta chain) was determined in a study of CD8+ T cells in alopecia areata. This clone was observed a single time. From alopecia areata patients, lesional scalp punch biopsies and peripheral blood were collected. Sequencing relied on a cDNA template that was reverse transcribed from extracted RNA. The assay was immunoSEQ multiplex PCR, and TCRdb's table has in-frame clones only and misses some. The sample holds 110,000 or so clones, 30% to 40% seen once. Per germline, CDR1 SGDLS and CDR2 YYNGEE. The V gene end was trimmed by 5 bases and the J gene end by 0 bases; junction bases not matched to a gene: 5. This CDR3 spans 14 amino acids.

The chain employs TRBV9 and TRBJ2-7; 7 bases match TRBD2. The TCR originated in a human donor with alopecia areata. The sequenced sample consisted of CD4+ T cells sorted from blood. As DNA, the CDR3 is TGTGCCAGCAGTCTAGCGGCTAGCTCCTACGAGCAGTACTTC. This gives the protein CASSLAASSYEQYF.